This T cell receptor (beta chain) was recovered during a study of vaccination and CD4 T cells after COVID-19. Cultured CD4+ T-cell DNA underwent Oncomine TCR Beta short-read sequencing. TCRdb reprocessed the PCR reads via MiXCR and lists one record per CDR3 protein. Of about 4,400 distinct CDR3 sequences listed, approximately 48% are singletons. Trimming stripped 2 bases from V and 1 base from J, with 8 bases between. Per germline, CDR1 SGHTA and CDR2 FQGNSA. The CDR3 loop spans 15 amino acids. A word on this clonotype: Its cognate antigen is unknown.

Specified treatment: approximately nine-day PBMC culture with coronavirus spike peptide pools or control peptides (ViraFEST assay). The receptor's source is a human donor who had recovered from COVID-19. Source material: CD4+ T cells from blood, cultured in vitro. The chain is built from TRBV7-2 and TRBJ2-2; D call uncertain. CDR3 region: CASSLFRLNTGELFF. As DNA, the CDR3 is TGTGCCAGCAGCTTATTTAGGTTGAACACCGGGGAGCTGTTTTTT.